This T cell receptor delta chain was found in a study of delta chain sequences of gamma delta T cells (dated by TCRdb to the late 2010s). This clone came up once. The antigen it recognizes is unknown. Base qualities were left out, and no much larger clone turns up one base away. Support from one read is weak. Libraries were built with PCR. Sequencer: Illumina MiSeq. TCRdb reprocessed the public data with the CATT caller; entries with the same nucleotide sequence were combined afterwards. The sample profile shows 3,000 or so delta-chain clones; about 61% of them were found once. The leading ten clones occupy 45% to 60% of the sample. The V and J ends are trimmed by 0 bases and 10 bases, leaving 35 bases between them. The CDR3 has 20 amino acids, counting the end cysteine and phenylalanine. Here the CDR3 DNA is all that survives: 60 bases in frame from base 1. The germline V gene supplies CDR1 GEAIGNYY and CDR2 EKD.

The sample consisted of a tumor sample. This receptor was taken from a human donor with breast cancer. The rearrangement joined TRDV2 to TRDJ1; the D gene lacks a confident call. The CDR3 region: CACDTVSRAEDRPYTYGLIF. The base sequence is TGTGCCTGTGACACCGTGTCAAGGGCGGAGGACCGTCCTTACACCTATGGACTCATCTTT.